This T cell receptor beta chain was identified in a study of blood T cell repertoires in COVID-19. Sequenced by immunoSEQ multiplex PCR; TCRdb stores in-frame clones only, minus some. The sample yields under 300,000 clones, 75% to 90% seen once. Trimming cost V 3 bases and J 5 bases; bases outside gene matches: 4. This CDR3 is built from 14 residues. Germline V gives CDR1 MNHEY, CDR2 SMNVEV (reference sequence). This clone was seen more than once but under ten times. The chain employs TRBV27 and TRBJ2-5; 9 bases are a match to TRBD2. This clonotype was sampled from a woman aged 25-40 years with acute COVID-19. The sample taken for sequencing was PBMCs or T cells enriched from blood (not recorded which). DNA of the CDR3: TGTGCCAGCAGTTTGATTAGCGGGAGTGAGACCCAGTACTTC. Amino acid sequence: CASSLISGSETQYF.